This passage covers 18 T cell receptor beta chains from one sample sequenced in a study of T cell repertoires in cytomegalovirus infection. TCRdb independently ran MiXCR on the reads; one entry per CDR3 protein. The sample has 830,000 or so distinct CDR3 sequences; approximately 29% are singletons. Their cognate antigens are unknown. The specimen comprised cultured CD8+ T cells from PBMCs, sampled from culture after CMV antigen stimulation. The receptors were sampled from a human donor in good health (CMV status not recorded). Some clones in this sample may be carry-over from other donors' samples.

This sequence joins TRBV25-1 and TRBJ2-1; TRBD2 aligns across 9 bases. Per the germline V gene, CDR1 is MGHDK and CDR2 is SYGVNS. The CDR3 is 14 amino acids. This chain's CDR3 is CVAGSGGAYNEQFF. The CDR3 DNA reads as TGTGTCGCGGGTAGCGGGGGAGCCTACAATGAGCAGTTCTTC.

In this sample, this clonotype turned up many times. The chain couples TRBV7-8 to TRBJ1-4; D gene unclear. This CDR3 is 14 amino acids long. V was trimmed by 3 bases and J by 4 bases, leaving 9 bases between them. CDR1 SGHVS and CDR2 FQNEAQ come from the germline V gene. CDR3 amino acids: CASSFRTVNEKLFF. The CDR3 DNA reads TGTGCCAGCAGCTTTCGAACGGTTAATGAAAAACTGTTTTTT.

This clonotype was picked up many times. The chain carries TRBV7-8 and TRBJ2-5; a possible D gene is TRBD2 (5 bases). Trimming took off 1 base at V and 1 base at J, with 10 bases between the two ends. This CDR3 comprises 15 residues. Germline V gene data show CDR1 as SGHVS and CDR2 as FQNEAQ. The CDR3 DNA is TGTGCCAGCAGCTTAGAGCGCGGGCCCCAAGAGACCCAGTACTTC. Protein sequence: CASSLERGPQETQYF.

This chain's CDR3 is CASKKESSYNSPLHF. CDR3 nucleotide sequence: TGTGCCAGCAAAAAAGAGAGCTCCTATAATTCACCCCTCCACTTT. The chain joins TRBV27 to TRBJ1-6; D unresolved. The V and J ends lost 7 bases and 0 bases respectively, with 10 bases between them. CDR3 length: 15 residues. Germline V CDR1 and CDR2: MNHEY, SMNVEV (reference sequence).

This clonotype was observed at least ten times. The J gene is TRBJ1-2, the V gene TRBV7-2; the D gene is possibly TRBD1 (6 bases). This CDR3 has 17 residues. CDR1 SGHTA and CDR2 FQGNSA come from the germline V gene. Trimming cost V 1 base and J 3 bases, with 18 bases left between them. This CDR3 is CASSLVIGGAEDYGYTF. The CDR3 bases are TGTGCCAGCAGCTTAGTTATTGGGGGGGCAGAAGACTATGGCTACACCTTC.

This clonotype was observed a few times. This sequence joins TRBV11-2 and TRBJ2-2; D unclear. Germline V gene lookup returns CDR1 SGHAT and CDR2 FQNNGV. V was shortened by 2 bases and J by 7 bases, with 5 bases between the two germline ends. This CDR3 is built from 12 residues. The CDR3 reads CASSLIVGELFF. The CDR3 DNA follows: TGTGCCAGCAGCTTAATAGTCGGGGAGCTGTTTTTT.

This clonotype was found once. The genes are TRBV5-1 and TRBJ2-5, with 8 nucleotides matching TRBD1. Losses at the gene ends were 3 bases for V and 3 bases for J; bases not matched to a gene: 7. The CDR3 is made up of 15 amino acids. Looked up from germline, CDR1 is SGHRS and CDR2 is YFSETQ. CDR3: CASSSYDRGEETQYF. CDR3 bases: TGCGCCAGCAGCTCCTACGACAGGGGCGAAGAGACCCAGTACTTC.

The chain uses TRBV24-1 and TRBJ2-3; D ambiguous. Trimming shortened V by 5 bases and J by 2 bases, and 7 bases separated the two germline ends. Germline assignment: CDR1 KGHDR and CDR2 SFDVKD. The CDR3 consists of 13 residues. The DNA of the CDR3 is TGTGCCACCAGTGTCACGACCACAGATACGCAGTATTTT. Translating it yields CATSVTTTDTQYF.

Details on this clonotype: With a much larger clone just one base away, this may be a read error. The J gene is TRBJ2-1, the V gene TRBV7-4; the D is unclear. CDR3 length: 12 residues. The germline gives CDR1 SGHVT, CDR2 SQSDAQ. The CDR3 nucleotides read TGTGCCGGCAGCTTTTTCTTCAATGAGCAGTTCTTC. This codes for CAGSFFFNEQFF.

This clonotype was detected many times. This sequence joins TRBV5-4 and TRBJ2-1; TRBD2 is a possible D gene (6 bases). Germline-derived CDR1 and CDR2 are SGHNT and YYREEE (reference sequence). V lost 0 bases and J 3 bases, leaving 13 bases between the germline ends. This CDR3 contains 16 residues. CDR3 loop: CASSLEVLEGYNEQFF. CDR3 DNA sequence: TGTGCCAGCAGCTTGGAAGTACTGGAGGGCTACAATGAGCAGTTCTTC.

This clonotype was seen a handful of times. This chain connects TRBV2 to TRBJ2-7; weak D call: TRBD2 (5 bases). Germline-derived CDR1 and CDR2 are SNHLY and FYNNEI. CDR3 size: 21 residues. V lost 5 bases, J lost 5 bases, and 37 bases lay in between. The CDR3 protein is CASSIRMESQSPGVKVDEQYF. The CDR3 nucleotides are TGTGCCAGCAGTATCAGGATGGAGAGCCAATCCCCCGGGGTAAAGGTCGACGAGCAGTACTTC.

The chain recombines TRBV4-1 with TRBJ2-2; possibly TRBD1 for D (6 bases). The length of the CDR3 is 18 residues. The V gene lost 2 bases and the J gene lost 6 bases, with 22 bases spanning the gap. The V gene's germline CDR1 is MGHRA and CDR2 YSYEKL. The CDR3 loop reads CASSQFHRGTGLAGELFF. The DNA of the CDR3 is TGCGCCAGCAGCCAATTTCATCGCGGAACAGGGCTCGCCGGGGAGCTGTTTTTT.

The chain recombines TRBV2 with TRBJ2-1; D is perhaps TRBD1 (6 bases). V lost 6 bases, J lost 8 bases, and 20 bases lay in between. The germline CDR1 and CDR2 sequences are SNHLY and FYNNEI. The CDR3 is 15 residues long. Here the CDR3 DNA reads TGTGCCAGCAGAGGACAGCCCCTTGACCCTGATGAGCAGTTCTTC. Amino acids: CASRGQPLDPDEQFF. Full variable domain (missing parts from reference TRBV2 and TRBJ2-1): EPEVTQTPSHQVTQMGQEVILRCVPISNHLYFYWYRQILGQKVEFLVSFYNNEISEKSEIFDDQFSVERPDGSNFTLKIRSTKLEDSAMYFCASRGQPLDPDEQFFGPGTRLTVL.

This chain joins TRBV7-6 and TRBJ1-4, with 7 bases fitting TRBD1. Germline CDR1 is SGHVS and CDR2 is FNYEAQ. With V trimmed by 6 bases and J by 0 bases, 7 bases remained unmatched. The CDR3 is made up of 16 amino acids. This CDR3 reads CASSPGQDATNEKLFF. In DNA, the CDR3 is TGTGCCAGCAGTCCCGGACAGGATGCAACTAATGAAAAACTGTTTTTT.

On this clonotype: At one end the junction does not follow the germline gene, possibly because of a read error. CDR3 region: CANSSGTSGVEGTDTQYF. The CDR3 nucleotides read TGTGCCAACAGTTCCGGGACTAGCGGGGTGGAGGGCACAGATACGCAGTATTTT. The chain links TRBV12-3 or TRBV12-4 to TRBJ2-3, with TRBD2 matching 13 bases. The CDR3 is 18 residues long.

This clonotype appeared a few times. The chain uses TRBV7-9 and TRBJ2-7; 7 bases line up with TRBD1. Germline trimming cut 1 base from V and 6 bases from J; bases unmatched to any gene: 21. The CDR3 is made up of 19 amino acids. Germline V gives CDR1 SEHNR, CDR2 FQNEAQ (reference sequence). The DNA of the CDR3 is TGTGCCAGCAGCTTAGTCAACCACAGGGGAACGCGAGGATTCCCCGAGCAGTACTTC. The encoded protein is CASSLVNHRGTRGFPEQYF.

J is TRBJ1-2 and V is TRBV5-1; D is possibly TRBD1 (6 bases). The length of the CDR3 is 13 residues. Per germline, CDR1 SGHRS and CDR2 YFSETQ. Trimming removed 4 bases from V and 6 bases from J, with 13 bases in between. The DNA for the CDR3 is TGCGCCAGCAGCGTTGGAGGGGGAGATGGCTACACCTTC. Protein: CASSVGGGDGYTF.

V and J are TRBV10-3 and TRBJ2-2, with D uncertain. CDR3 length equals 13 residues. Germline V gene data show CDR1 as ENHRY and CDR2 as SYGVKD. V was clipped by 7 bases and J by 7 bases, with 13 bases between them. The CDR3 nucleotides read TGTGCCATCAAGACGGGCCTAAGCGGGGAGCTGTTTTTT. Its translation is CAIKTGLSGELFF.